This TCR beta chain was found in a study of control samples from healthy donors and cancer patients (dated by TCRdb to the early 2020s). Points on this clone: The clone's antigen remains unknown. One base away there is no much larger clone; base qualities are not given.

Taken from cysteine to phenylalanine, the CDR3 has 12 residues. The only DNA kept is the CDR3, 36 bases in frame from the first base. Relative to germline, V is 0 bases shorter and J is 5 bases shorter, with 4 bases between their ends. The germline V gene yields KGHSY for CDR1 and FQNENV for CDR2. The library relied on the immunoSEQ multiplex PCR assay. TCRdb obtained this table from immuneACCESS and retained in-frame rearrangements with V and J assigned. These tables miss some clones; where compared with another copy, unresolved V genes account for less than half of the shortfall, and the remainder is unexplained. In all, the sample holds 150,000 to 200,000 clones, and around 92% of those were seen once. Over 1.2% of the sample belongs to the ten largest clones.

The material sequenced was blood. The clonotype was recovered from a woman younger than 45 in good health. The chain is assembled from TRBV16 and TRBJ2-5, with no D gene named confidently. The CDR3 loop reads CASSQSGETQYF. The DNA is TGTGCCAGCAGCCAATCGGGGGAGACCCAGTACTTC.